A single T cell receptor beta chain is shown here with its context. This record belongs to a study of control samples from healthy donors and cancer patients. The table came from immunoSEQ multiplex PCR; TCRdb's copy has only in-frame clones and leaves some out. The repertoire consists of about 59,000 clones, with about 89% occurring once and the leading ten covering roughly 13%. Sequencing used PBMCs. This sequence was found in a woman aged 55-70 years with lung cancer.

The CDR3 sequence is CASRGTNSYEQYF. In DNA, the CDR3 is TGTGCCAGCAGGGGAACTAACTCCTACGAGCAGTACTTC. This rearrangement joins TRBV27 to TRBJ2-7; D unresolved. Germline V CDR1 and CDR2: MNHEY, SMNVEV (reference sequence). The CDR3 has 13 residues. V lost 6 bases to trimming and J lost 0 bases, with 9 bases between them.